The T cell receptor (beta chain) described here comes from a study of control samples from healthy donors and cancer patients. The CDR3 consists of 11 residues. Trimming took off 2 bases at V and 6 bases at J, with 7 bases between the two ends. The germline CDR1 and CDR2 sequences are GTSNPN and SVGIG (reference sequence). The repertoire was sequenced with immunoSEQ multiplex PCR; TCRdb's copy has only in-frame clones and lacks some. The sample lists around 79,000 clones; 93% were seen once. The J gene is TRBJ1-2, the V gene TRBV30; D remains unclear. The specimen sequenced was PBMCs. The TCR comes from a woman between 40 and 55 years old with lung cancer. CDR3 in DNA: TGTGCCTGGAGTATCTGGGATGGCTACACCTTC. It translates to CAWSIWDGYTF.